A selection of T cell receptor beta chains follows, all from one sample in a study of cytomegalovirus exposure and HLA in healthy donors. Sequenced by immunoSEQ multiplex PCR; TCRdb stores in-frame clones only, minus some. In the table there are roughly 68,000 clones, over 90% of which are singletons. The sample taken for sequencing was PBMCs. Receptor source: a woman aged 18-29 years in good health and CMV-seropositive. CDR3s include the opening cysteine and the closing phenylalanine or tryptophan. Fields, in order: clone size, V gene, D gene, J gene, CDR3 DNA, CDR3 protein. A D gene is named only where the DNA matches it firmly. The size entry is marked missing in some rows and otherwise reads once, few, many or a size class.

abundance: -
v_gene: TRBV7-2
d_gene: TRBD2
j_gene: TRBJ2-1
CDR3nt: TGTGCCAGCAGTCAAAGCGGGACCCACTCCTACAATGAGCAGTTCTTC
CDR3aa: CASSQSGTHSYNEQFF

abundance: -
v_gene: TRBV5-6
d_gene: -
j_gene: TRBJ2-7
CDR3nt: TGTGCCAGCAGCTTGGCCGGGGGCGAGCAGTACTTC
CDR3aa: CASSLAGGEQYF

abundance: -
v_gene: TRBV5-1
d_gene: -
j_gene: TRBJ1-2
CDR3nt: TGCGCCAGCAGCATAGGGGTTTCTAGTGGCTACACCTTC
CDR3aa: CASSIGVSSGYTF

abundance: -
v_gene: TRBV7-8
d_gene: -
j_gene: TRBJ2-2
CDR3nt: TGTGCCAGCAGCTCAGCCAGCACGGGTCCGGTGGGCGGGGAGCTGTTTTTT
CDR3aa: CASSSASTGPVGGELFF

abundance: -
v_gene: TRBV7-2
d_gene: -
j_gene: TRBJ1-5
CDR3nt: TGTGCCAGCAGCGACCCGGGTTATCAGCCCCAGCATTTT
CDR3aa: CASSDPGYQPQHF

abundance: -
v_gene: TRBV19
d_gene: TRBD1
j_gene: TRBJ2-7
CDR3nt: TGTGCCAGTAGTATTGTGGGACAGGCCTACGAGCAGTACTTC
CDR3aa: CASSIVGQAYEQYF

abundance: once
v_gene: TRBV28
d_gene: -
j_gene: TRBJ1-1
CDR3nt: TGTGCCAGCAGTTTTGCGACGGGGGGGGCTTTCTTT
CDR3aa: CASSFATGGAFF

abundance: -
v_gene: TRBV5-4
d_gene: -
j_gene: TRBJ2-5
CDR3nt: TGTGCCAGCAGCTCGGGGAGTAGTTGGGAGACCCAGTACTTC
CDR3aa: CASSSGSSWETQYF

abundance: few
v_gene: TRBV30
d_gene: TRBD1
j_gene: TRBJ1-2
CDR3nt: TGTGCCTGGGGTTTAGGACAGGGAGGAAACTATGGCTACACCTTC
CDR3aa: CAWGLGQGGNYGYTF

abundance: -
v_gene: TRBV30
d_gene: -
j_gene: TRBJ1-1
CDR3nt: TGTGCCTGGAGTGTATATAAGGGGCGGAACACTGAAGCTTTCTTT
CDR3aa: CAWSVYKGRNTEAFF

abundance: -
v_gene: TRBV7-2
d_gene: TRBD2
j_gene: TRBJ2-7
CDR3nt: TGTGCCAGCAGCCCCTCTCTAGCGGGGAGCTCCTACGAGCAGTACTTC
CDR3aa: CASSPSLAGSSYEQYF

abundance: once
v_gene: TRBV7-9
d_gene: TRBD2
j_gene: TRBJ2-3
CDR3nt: TGTGCCAGCAGTCTGGACGGGGGGAGCACAGATACGCAGTATTTT
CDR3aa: CASSLDGGSTDTQYF

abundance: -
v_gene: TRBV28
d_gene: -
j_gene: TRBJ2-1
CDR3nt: TGTGCCAGCAGTCCACCCTGGGGACTTCGCAATGAGCAGTTCTTC
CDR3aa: CASSPPWGLRNEQFF

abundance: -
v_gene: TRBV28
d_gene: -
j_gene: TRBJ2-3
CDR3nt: TGTGCCAGCAGTCCGTTGGGGGTAGGGGGAGGGCCGGGGGATACGCAGTATTTT
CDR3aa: CASSPLGVGGGPGDTQYF

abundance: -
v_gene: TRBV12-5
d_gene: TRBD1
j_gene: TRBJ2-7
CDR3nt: TGTGCTAGTGGTCACAGGACAGGCTGGCCCTACGAGCAGTACTTC
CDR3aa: CASGHRTGWPYEQYF

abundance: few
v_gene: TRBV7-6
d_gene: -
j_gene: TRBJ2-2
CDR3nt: TGTGCCAGCAGCTTAGGCGGGGTTAACACCGGGGAGCTGTTTTTT
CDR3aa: CASSLGGVNTGELFF

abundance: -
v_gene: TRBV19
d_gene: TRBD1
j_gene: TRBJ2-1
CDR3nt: TGTGCCAGTAGTGTCCGGACAGGGAGCTCCTACAATGAGCAGTTCTTC
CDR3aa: CASSVRTGSSYNEQFF

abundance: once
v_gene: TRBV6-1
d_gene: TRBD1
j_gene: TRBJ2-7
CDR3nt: TGTGCCAGCAGTGGGGGGGGGACAGGGGTCGACGAGCAGTACTTC
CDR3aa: CASSGGGTGVDEQYF

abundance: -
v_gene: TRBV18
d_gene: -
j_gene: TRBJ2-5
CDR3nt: TGTGCCAGCTCACCCCTCTCGGGGAGGCAAGAGACCCAGTACTTC
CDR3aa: CASSPLSGRQETQYF

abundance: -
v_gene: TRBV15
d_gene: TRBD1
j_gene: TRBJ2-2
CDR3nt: TGTGCCACCAGGGGACAGCTCAACACCGGGGAGCTGTTTTTT
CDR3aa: CATRGQLNTGELFF

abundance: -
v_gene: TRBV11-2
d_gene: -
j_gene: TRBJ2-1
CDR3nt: TGTGCCAGCAGCTTAGAACTAGCTTCCAATGAGCAGTTCTTC
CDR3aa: CASSLELASNEQFF

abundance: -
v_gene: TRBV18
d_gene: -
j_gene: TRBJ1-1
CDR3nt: TGTGCCAGCTCACCAACAGGGACTGAAGCTTTCTTT
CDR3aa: CASSPTGTEAFF

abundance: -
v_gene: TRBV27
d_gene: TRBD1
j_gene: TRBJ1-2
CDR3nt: TGTGCCAGCAGTTTAAAGGGACAGGGCTCATACAACTATGGCTACACCTTC
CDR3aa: CASSLKGQGSYNYGYTF

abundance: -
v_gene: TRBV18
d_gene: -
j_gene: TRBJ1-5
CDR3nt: TGTGCCAGCTCAACGCTCGACGGAGACTCTAAACCCCAGCATTTT
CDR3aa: CASSTLDGDSKPQHF

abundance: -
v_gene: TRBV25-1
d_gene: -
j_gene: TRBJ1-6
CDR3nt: TGTGCCAGCAGCTTATCCCCGGATTCACCCCTCCACTTT
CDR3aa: CASSLSPDSPLHF

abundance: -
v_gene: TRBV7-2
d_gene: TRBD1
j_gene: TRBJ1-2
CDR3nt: TGTGCCAGCACCCCGGGACAGGGATTTTTGGGTTACACCTTC
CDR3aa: CASTPGQGFLGYTF

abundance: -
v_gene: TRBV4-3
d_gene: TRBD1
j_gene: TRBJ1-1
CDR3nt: TGCGCCAGCAGCCAAGGACACAGGGGAGGAGAAGCTTTCTTT
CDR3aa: CASSQGHRGGEAFF

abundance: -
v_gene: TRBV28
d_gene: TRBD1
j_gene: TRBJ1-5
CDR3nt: TGTGCCAGCAGTCGGACAGGAAGCAATCAGCCCCAGCATTTT
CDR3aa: CASSRTGSNQPQHF

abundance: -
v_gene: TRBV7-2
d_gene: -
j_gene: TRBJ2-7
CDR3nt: TGTGCCAGCACCCTCCGGACAAGTTCTTACGAGCAGTACTTC
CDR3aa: CASTLRTSSYEQYF

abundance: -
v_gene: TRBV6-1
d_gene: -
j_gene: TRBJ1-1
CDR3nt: TGTGCCAGTACCGGCGGATCCGAAGCTTTCTTT
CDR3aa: CASTGGSEAFF

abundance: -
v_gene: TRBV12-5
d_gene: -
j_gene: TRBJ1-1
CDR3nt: TGTGCTAGTGGTTTGTCGCGGAACACTGAAGCTTTCTTT
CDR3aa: CASGLSRNTEAFF

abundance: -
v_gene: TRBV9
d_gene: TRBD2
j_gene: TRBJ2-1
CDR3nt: TGTGCCAGCAGCCATAGGACTAGCGGGCCGTACAATGAGCAGTTCTTC
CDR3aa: CASSHRTSGPYNEQFF

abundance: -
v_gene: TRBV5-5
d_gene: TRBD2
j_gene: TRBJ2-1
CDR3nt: TGTGCCAGCAGCTACCTCGGACTAGCGGCAGACAATGAGCAGTTCTTC
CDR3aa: CASSYLGLAADNEQFF

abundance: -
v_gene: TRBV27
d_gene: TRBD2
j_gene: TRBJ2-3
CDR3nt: TGTGCCAGCAGTTCCGAAGCGGCGCTAGCGGGGGGATGGACGCAGTATTTT
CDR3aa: CASSSEAALAGGWTQYF

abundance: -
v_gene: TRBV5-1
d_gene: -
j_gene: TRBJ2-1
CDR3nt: TGCGCCAGCAGCTTGGAGGCAGGGGCGTGGAATGAGCAGTTCTTC
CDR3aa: CASSLEAGAWNEQFF

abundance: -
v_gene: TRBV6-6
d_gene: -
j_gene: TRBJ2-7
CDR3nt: TGTGCCAGCAGTTACTCCCCCATTACGGGACAAGACGAGCAGTACTTC
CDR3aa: CASSYSPITGQDEQYF

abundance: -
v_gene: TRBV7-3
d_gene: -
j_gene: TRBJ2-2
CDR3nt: TGTGCCAGCAGCTTAACTAGCGGAAACACCGGGGAGCTGTTTTTT
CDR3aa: CASSLTSGNTGELFF

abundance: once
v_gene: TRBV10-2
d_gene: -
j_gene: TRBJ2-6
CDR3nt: TGCGCCAGCAGAGAATCAGGGTCTGGGGCCAACGTCCTGACTTTC
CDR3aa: CASRESGSGANVLTF

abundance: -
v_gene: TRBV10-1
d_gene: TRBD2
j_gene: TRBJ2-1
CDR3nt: TGCGCCAGCAGACCGTATAAAAAAGCAGGATGGGGGGGGGATGAGCAGTTCTTC
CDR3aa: CASRPYKKAGWGGDEQFF

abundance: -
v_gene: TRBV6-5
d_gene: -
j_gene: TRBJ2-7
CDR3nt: TGTGCCAGCAGTCGACTAGGCCCCTACGAGCAGTACTTC
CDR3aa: CASSRLGPYEQYF

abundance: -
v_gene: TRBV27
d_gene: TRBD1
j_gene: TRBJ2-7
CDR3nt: TGTGCCAGCAGTTACGGGACAGGGGTCGCCTACGAGCAGTACTTC
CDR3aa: CASSYGTGVAYEQYF

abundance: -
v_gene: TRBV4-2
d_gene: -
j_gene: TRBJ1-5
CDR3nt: TGTGCCAGCAGCCAAGGACCTCCTAAAGGTAACGGAGACAATCAGCCCCAGCATTTT
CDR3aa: CASSQGPPKGNGDNQPQHF

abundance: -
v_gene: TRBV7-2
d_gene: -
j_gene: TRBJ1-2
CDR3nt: TGTGCCAGCAGCCGTCCCGACACCAGGGGCTATGGCTACACCTTC
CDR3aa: CASSRPDTRGYGYTF

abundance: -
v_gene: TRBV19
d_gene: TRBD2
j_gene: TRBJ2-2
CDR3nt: TGTGCCAGTAGTTCGGGACTAGCGGGATTTACCGGGGAGCTGTTTTTT
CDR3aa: CASSSGLAGFTGELFF

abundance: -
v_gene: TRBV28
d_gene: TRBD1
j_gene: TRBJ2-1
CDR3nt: TGTGCCAGCAGTTCTCCCGGGACAGGATCCAATGAGCAGTTCTTC
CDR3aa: CASSSPGTGSNEQFF

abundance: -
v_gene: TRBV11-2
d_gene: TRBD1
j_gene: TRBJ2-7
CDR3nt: TGTGCCAGCAGCCTGATCGGGACAGGGGGCTACGAGCAGTACTTC
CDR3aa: CASSLIGTGGYEQYF

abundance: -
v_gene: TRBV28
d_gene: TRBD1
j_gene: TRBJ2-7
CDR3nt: TGTGCCAGCAGTCCGGGACAGAAGGCCTACGAGCAGTACTTC
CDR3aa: CASSPGQKAYEQYF

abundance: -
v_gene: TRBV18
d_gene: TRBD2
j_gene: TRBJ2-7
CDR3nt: TGTGCCAGCTCACCAGGGACTAGCGGCTACGAGCAGTACTTC
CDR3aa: CASSPGTSGYEQYF

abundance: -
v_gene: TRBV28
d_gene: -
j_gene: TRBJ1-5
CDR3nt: TGTGCCAGCAGTGTAATAAATCAGCCCCAGCATTTT
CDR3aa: CASSVINQPQHF